This T cell receptor (beta chain) is from a study of blood T cell repertoires in COVID-19. The wider study: COVID-19 samples, acute and convalescent, were from the United States, Italy and Spain. The analysed material was cDNA or gDNA that came from T cells, B-cell-depleted T cells, or PBMCs.

In the authors' methods: Estimation of nucleated cell counts was performed using reference gene primer amplification. This table comes from immunoSEQ multiplex PCR, and its TCRdb copy is limited to in-frame clones, with some not included. The DNA was the basis for D and trimming; V, J and clone size are from that table. The sample yields some 110,000 clones, more than 70% seen once. In its sample, this clone was seen once. The CDR3 has 17 residues. Germline V gene sequence: CDR1 SGHVT, CDR2 SQSDAQ. Trimming pared 7 bases from V and 0 bases from J, leaving 22 bases between. This sequence originates from a human donor in a cohort sampled during active COVID-19. The sample consisted of peripheral blood. The chain joins TRBV7-4 to TRBJ2-7, with D possibly matching TRBD1 (6 bases). The chain's CDR3 is CASISDLDRPYSYEQYF. The CDR3 coding sequence is TGTGCCAGCATCAGTGACCTGGACAGACCTTACTCCTACGAGCAGTACTTC.